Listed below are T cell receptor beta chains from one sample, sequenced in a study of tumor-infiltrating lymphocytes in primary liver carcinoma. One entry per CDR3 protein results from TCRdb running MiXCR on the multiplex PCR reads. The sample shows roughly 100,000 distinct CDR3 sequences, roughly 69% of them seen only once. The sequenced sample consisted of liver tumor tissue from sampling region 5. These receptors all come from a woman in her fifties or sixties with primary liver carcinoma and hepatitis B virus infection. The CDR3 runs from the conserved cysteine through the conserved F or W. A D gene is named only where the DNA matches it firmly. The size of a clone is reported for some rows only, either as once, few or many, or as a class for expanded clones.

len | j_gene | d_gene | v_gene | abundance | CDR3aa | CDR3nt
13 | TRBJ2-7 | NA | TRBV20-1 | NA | CIATEGRTYEQYF | TGCATTGCAACCGAGGGGAGGACCTACGAGCAGTACTTC
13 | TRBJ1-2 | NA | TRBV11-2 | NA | CARSLDRNYGYTF | TGTGCCCGTAGCTTAGACAGAAACTATGGCTACACCTTC
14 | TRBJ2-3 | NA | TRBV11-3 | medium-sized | CASSLRRNTDTQYF | TGTGCCAGCAGCTTACGGAGAAACACAGATACGCAGTATTTT
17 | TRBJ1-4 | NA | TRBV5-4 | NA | CASSLDARGMANEKLFF | TGTGCCAGCAGCTTGGACGCCCGGGGCATGGCTAATGAAAAACTGTTTTTT
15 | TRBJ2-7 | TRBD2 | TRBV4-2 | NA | CASSQTTSASCEQYF | TGTGCCAGCAGCCAAACGACTAGCGCCTCCTGCGAACAGTACTTC
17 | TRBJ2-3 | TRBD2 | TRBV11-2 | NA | CAGSSAPSGQPTDTQYF | TGTGCCGGCAGTTCCGCCCCTAGCGGCCAACCCACAGATACGCAGTATTTT
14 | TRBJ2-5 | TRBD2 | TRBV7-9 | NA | CASSPGLTVETQYF | TGTGCCAGCAGCCCGGGACTAACGGTAGAGACTCAGTACTTC
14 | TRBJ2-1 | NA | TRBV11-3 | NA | CVNSLGGSTNEQFF | TGTGTCAACAGCTTAGGCGGAAGCACTAATGAGCAGTTCTTC
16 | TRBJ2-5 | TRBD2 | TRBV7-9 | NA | CVSSPRTSGAQETQYF | TGTGTCAGCAGCCCAAGGACTAGCGGAGCCCAAGAGACCCAGTACTTC
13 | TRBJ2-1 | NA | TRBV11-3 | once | CACSLGEVDGQFF | TGTGCCTGCAGCTTAGGGGAGGTAGATGGGCAGTTCTTC
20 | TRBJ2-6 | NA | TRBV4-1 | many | CASSQEMGSFGVSGANVLTF | TGCGCCAGCAGCCAAGAGATGGGATCGTTTGGGGTCTCTGGGGCCAACGTCCTGACTTTC
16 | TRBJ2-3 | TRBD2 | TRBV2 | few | CASSPTTSGRTDTQYF | TGTGCCAGCAGCCCCACCACTAGCGGGAGAACAGATACGCAGTATTTT
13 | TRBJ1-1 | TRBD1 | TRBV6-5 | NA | CASSWTGDAKAFF | TGTGCCAGCAGTTGGACAGGGGATGCTAAAGCTTTCTTT
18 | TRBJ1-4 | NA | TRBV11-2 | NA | CASSSIGTTRATNEKLFF | TGTGCCAGCAGCTCGATAGGGACCACTCGAGCAACTAATGAAAAGCTGTTCTTT
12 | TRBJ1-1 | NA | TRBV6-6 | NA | CASSRGSTEAFF | TGTGCCAGCAGTAGAGGGAGCACTGAAGCTTTCTTT